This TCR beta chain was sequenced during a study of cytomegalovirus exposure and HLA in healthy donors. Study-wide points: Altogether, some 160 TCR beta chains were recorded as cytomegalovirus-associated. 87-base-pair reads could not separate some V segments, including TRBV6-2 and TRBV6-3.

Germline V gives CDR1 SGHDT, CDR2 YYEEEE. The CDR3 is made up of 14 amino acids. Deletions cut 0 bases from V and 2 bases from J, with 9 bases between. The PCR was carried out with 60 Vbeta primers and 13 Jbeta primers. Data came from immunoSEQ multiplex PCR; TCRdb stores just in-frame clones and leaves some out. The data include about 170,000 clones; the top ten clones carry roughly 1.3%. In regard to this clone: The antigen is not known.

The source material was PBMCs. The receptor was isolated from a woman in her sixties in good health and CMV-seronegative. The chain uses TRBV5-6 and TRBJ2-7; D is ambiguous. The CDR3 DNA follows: TGTGCCAGCAGCTTGGGGGCCCCTACCTACGAGCAGTACTTC. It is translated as CASSLGAPTYEQYF.